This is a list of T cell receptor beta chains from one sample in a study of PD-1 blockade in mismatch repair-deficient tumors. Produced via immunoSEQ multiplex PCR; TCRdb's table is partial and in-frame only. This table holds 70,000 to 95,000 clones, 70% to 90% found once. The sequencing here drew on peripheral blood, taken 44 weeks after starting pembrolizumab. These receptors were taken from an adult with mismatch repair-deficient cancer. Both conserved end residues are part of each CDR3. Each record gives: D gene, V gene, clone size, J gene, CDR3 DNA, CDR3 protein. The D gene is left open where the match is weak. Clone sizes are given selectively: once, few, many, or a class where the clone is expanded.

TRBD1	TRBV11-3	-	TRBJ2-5	TGTGCCAGCAGCTTAAGGTTCGGGGCAGGGGGAGAGACCCAGTACTTC	CASSLRFGAGGETQYF
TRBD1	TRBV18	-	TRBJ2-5	TGTGCCAGCTCACTTTCAGGACAGGGGGAGTTCGGGACCCAGTACTTC	CASSLSGQGEFGTQYF
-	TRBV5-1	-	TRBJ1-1	TGCGCCAGCAGGGCCTCATGGGACACTGAAGCTTTCTTT	CASRASWDTEAFF
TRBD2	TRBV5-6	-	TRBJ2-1	TGTGCCAGCAGCTCAAGATTAGCGGGACCGACTAACAATGAGCAGTTCTTC	CASSSRLAGPTNNEQFF
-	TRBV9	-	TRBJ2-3	TGTGCCAGCAGCGCGCAGGGTAACACAGATACGCAGTATTTT	CASSAQGNTDTQYF
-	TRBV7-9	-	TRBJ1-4	TGTGCCAGCAGCTTAGGTCGACAGGCAACTAATGAAAAACTGTTTTTT	CASSLGRQATNEKLFF
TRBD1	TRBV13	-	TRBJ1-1	TGTGCCAGCAGCTTAGTGGGCTGGGACAGGGGCTACAGGGACACTGAAGCTTTCTTT	CASSLVGWDRGYRDTEAFF
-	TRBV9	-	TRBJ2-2	TGTGCCAGCAGCGGGACAGTGGCCGGGGAGCTGTTTTTT	CASSGTVAGELFF
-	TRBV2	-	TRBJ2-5	TGTGCCAGCAACCTGATAGGACCACCGGGGGAGACCCAGTACTTC	CASNLIGPPGETQYF
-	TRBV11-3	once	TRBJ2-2	TGTGCCAGCAGCTTCACCAGGGGAGCCGGGGAGCTGTTTTTT	CASSFTRGAGELFF